This entry lists 24 T cell receptor beta chains sequenced from one sample in a study of blood T cell repertoires in COVID-19. Assay used: immunoSEQ multiplex PCR; TCRdb lists only in-frame clones, some missing. The data contain approximately 65,000 clones, about 90% of them singletons. The sample was peripheral blood. The source of these receptors is a man aged 50-59 years with COVID-19, enrolled during active disease.

The CDR3 bases are TGTGCCAGCAGCTCCCCTAGCTCGGGAAACTCCTACGAGCAGTACTTC. Encoded protein: CASSSPSSGNSYEQYF. V is TRBV11-1 and J is TRBJ2-7, with TRBD2 as a possible D gene (5 bases). Germline V gives CDR1 SGHAT, CDR2 FQDESV (reference sequence). Deletions cut 4 bases from V and 0 bases from J, with 16 bases between. CDR3 size: 16 residues.

In its sample, this clone was seen a few times. The chain combines TRBV9 with TRBJ1-6; TRBD1 aligns across 7 bases. Germline V lookup: CDR1 SGDLS, CDR2 YYNGEE. The CDR3 covers 15 residues. V shed 3 bases, J shed 4 bases, and the junction held 4 bases outside the gene matches. The CDR3 here is CASSDTGAYNSPLHF. The CDR3 DNA reads TGTGCCAGCAGCGATACAGGGGCATATAATTCACCCCTCCACTTT.

The chain combines TRBV7-2 with TRBJ2-5; possible D gene TRBD2, 6 bases. V lost 1 base and J 4 bases, leaving 13 bases between the germline ends. Per the germline V gene, CDR1 is SGHTA and CDR2 is FQGNSA. The CDR3 is 15 residues long. The CDR3 DNA is TGTGCCAGCAGCTTAGGGCTAGCGAGGGGAGAGACCCAGTACTTC. Encoded protein: CASSLGLARGETQYF.

The gene calls are TRBV24-1 and TRBJ2-2, with D possibly being TRBD1 (5 bases). The CDR3 is made up of 12 amino acids. Germline V gene sequence: CDR1 KGHDR, CDR2 SFDVKD. Trimming removed 5 bases from V and 10 bases from J, with 10 bases in between. DNA of the CDR3: TGTGCCACCAGTGCCTCAGGGCTGGAGCTGTTTTTT. Its protein is CATSASGLELFF.

The chain combines TRBV10-3 with TRBJ1-1; TRBD1 is a possible D gene (5 bases). Germline loops: CDR1 ENHRY, CDR2 SYGVKD. The germline V and J ends were trimmed by 7 bases and 4 bases, with 13 bases remaining between them. CDR3 length: 13 residues. For the CDR3, the DNA is TGTGCCATCATGGAGGGACCTGGCACTGAAGCTTTCTTT. Encoded protein: CAIMEGPGTEAFF.

The chain uses TRBV3-1 (or the pseudogene TRBV3-2) and TRBJ2-4; D is possibly TRBD1 (6 bases). V shed 1 base and J shed 6 bases, with 10 bases lying between them. Germline V gene sequence: CDR1 LGHDT, CDR2 YNNKEL (reference sequence). The CDR3 length is 14 residues. CDR3 bases: TGTGCCAGCAGCCAAGGGGGACAATCAAACATTCAGTACTTC. It codes for CASSQGGQSNIQYF.

The V call is TRBV6-5, the J call TRBJ2-3; 8 nucleotides line up with TRBD2. The V and J ends lost 5 bases and 1 base, in that order; junction bases with no gene match: 5. Germline loops: CDR1 MNHEY, CDR2 SVGAGI. This CDR3 has 15 amino acids. The CDR3: CASSPQLAGTDTQYF. DNA of the CDR3: TGTGCCAGCAGTCCGCAACTAGCGGGCACAGATACGCAGTATTTT.

This chain connects TRBV5-6 to TRBJ1-1; D uncertain. The V gene lost 1 base and the J gene lost 4 bases, with 5 bases spanning the gap. Germline CDR1 and CDR2: SGHDT and YYEEEE. The CDR3 is 12 amino acids. Here the CDR3 DNA reads TGTGCCAGCAGCTTGCCCTTCACTGAAGCTTTCTTT. Residues: CASSLPFTEAFF.

The rearrangement uses TRBV4-3 and TRBJ2-7; TRBD2 agrees at 8 bases. From germline, CDR1 is LGHNA and CDR2 YSLEER. CDR3 size: 15 residues. V trimming: 1 base; J trimming: 0 bases; junction bases outside the gene matches: 2. Written as DNA, the CDR3 is TGCGCCAGCAGCCAAGTGCTAGCGGGCTCCTACGAGCAGTACTTC. Its protein product is CASSQVLAGSYEQYF.

This clone appeared a single time. V gene TRBV6-5 combines with J gene TRBJ2-7, with TRBD1 matching over 9 bases. This CDR3 contains 15 residues. CDR1 is MNHEY, CDR2 SVGAGI, per germline. V lost 6 bases and J lost 3; bases outside the gene matches: 9. CDR3 sequence reads: CASSPARDRVYEQYF. CDR3 nucleotides: TGTGCCAGCAGCCCGGCGCGGGACAGGGTCTACGAGCAGTACTTC.

The V and J genes are TRBV6-4 and TRBJ2-1, with D perhaps matching TRBD1 (5 bases). Trimming stripped 8 bases from V and 0 bases from J, with 8 bases between. The CDR3 is 13 residues long. The germline V gene has CDR1 MRHNA and CDR2 SNTAGT. CDR3: CASGASSYNEQFF. The CDR3 DNA reads as TGTGCCAGCGGGGCGAGCTCCTACAATGAGCAGTTCTTC.

The chain links TRBV5-1 to TRBJ1-5; 10 nucleotides align to TRBD1. The CDR3 runs 16 residues. The germline V gene has CDR1 SGHRS and CDR2 YFSETQ. Trimming removed 4 bases from V and 2 bases from J; junction bases left unmatched: 6. CDR3 bases: TGCGCCAGCAGCCCAGAAGGACAGGGGGGCAATCAGCCCCAGCATTTT. Translation gives CASSPEGQGGNQPQHF. Filled out from reference TRBV5-1 and TRBJ1-5, the complete variable domain reads KAGVTQTPRYLIKTRGQQVTLSCSPISGHRSVSWYQQTPGQGLQFLFEYFSETQRNKGNFPGRFSGRQFSNSRSEMNVSTLELGDSALYLCASSPEGQGGNQPQHFGDGTRLSIL.

V gene TRBV2 combines with J gene TRBJ2-5; D might be TRBD1 (5 bases). This CDR3 comprises 14 residues. Germline CDR1 reads SNHLY; CDR2 reads FYNNEI. The V end was cut by 6 bases, the J end by 2 bases, with 13 bases between. The CDR3 DNA reads TGTGCCAGCAGGGGTGAGGACACTCAAGAGACCCAGTACTTC. Translation gives CASRGEDTQETQYF. Drawing the rest from reference TRBV2 and TRBJ2-5, the complete variable domain is EPEVTQTPSHQVTQMGQEVILRCVPISNHLYFYWYRQILGQKVEFLVSFYNNEISEKSEIFDDQFSVERPDGSNFTLKIRSTKLEDSAMYFCASRGEDTQETQYFGPGTRLLVL.

V and J are TRBV18 and TRBJ2-1; 11 bases agree with TRBD2. This CDR3 spans 19 amino acids. V lost 1 base to trimming and J lost 4 bases; unmatched junction nucleotides: 12. CDR1 is KGHSH, CDR2 LQKENI, per germline. CDR3 nucleotides: TGTGCCAGCTCACCACGGAAGTTAGCGGGAGGGCGTATGTACAATGAGCAGTTCTTC. Encoded protein: CASSPRKLAGGRMYNEQFF.

The rearrangement uses TRBV2 and TRBJ1-2; the match to TRBD1 covers 7 bases. This CDR3 is 16 amino acids long. The junction had 8 bases not matched to a gene; V was cut back by 1 base and J by 3 bases. Germline-derived CDR1 and CDR2 are SNHLY and FYNNEI. The DNA for the CDR3 is TGTGCCAGCAGTGAAGAAGGTCGAGGGGGCTACTATGGCTACACCTTC. Residues: CASSEEGRGGYYGYTF. Complete variable domain (other parts from reference TRBV2 and TRBJ1-2): EPEVTQTPSHQVTQMGQEVILRCVPISNHLYFYWYRQILGQKVEFLVSFYNNEISEKSEIFDDQFSVERPDGSNFTLKIRSTKLEDSAMYFCASSEEGRGGYYGYTFGSGTRLTVV.

V is TRBV7-2 and J is TRBJ2-3; 7 bases are shared with TRBD2. The germline CDR1 and CDR2 sequences are SGHTA and FQGNSA. V was clipped by 1 base and J by 2 bases; unmatched bases: 9. This CDR3 is built from 17 residues. For the CDR3, the DNA is TGTGCCAGCAGCTTAGGCTATGGCGGGAGAGTCACAGATACGCAGTATTTT. This codes for CASSLGYGGRVTDTQYF.

CDR3 protein: CASSLVGQGVSGANVLTF. The CDR3 DNA sequence: TGTGCCAGCAGCTTAGTGGGACAGGGGGTGTCTGGGGCCAACGTCCTGACTTTC. The chain uses TRBV7-6 and TRBJ2-6, with TRBD1 matching 11 bases. Germline CDR1 is SGHVS and CDR2 is FNYEAQ. The CDR3 is 18 amino acids. Trimming took 1 base from V and 1 from J; bases not matched to a gene: 3.

This rearrangement joins TRBV24-1 to TRBJ2-5; no clear D. V lost 4 bases to trimming and J lost 5 bases, with 7 bases between them. Germline V gene data show CDR1 as KGHDR and CDR2 as SFDVKD. The CDR3 runs 12 residues. CDR3 nucleotide sequence: TGTGCCACCAGTGAGCGCGCGGAGACCCAGTACTTC. The encoded protein is CATSERAETQYF.

This rearrangement joins TRBV27 to TRBJ2-5; TRBD2 might be the D (6 bases). Germline-derived CDR1 and CDR2 are MNHEY and SMNVEV (reference sequence). The CDR3 has 14 residues. V was pared by 6 bases and J by 5 bases, with 16 bases between. The DNA of the CDR3 is TGTGCCAGCAGCTCCCTCGGGGGATCGGAGACCCAGTACTTC. It yields the protein CASSSLGGSETQYF.

V and J are TRBV27 and TRBJ2-4; D remains ambiguous. V was clipped by 6 bases and J by 0 bases, with 15 bases between them. Germline V gene data show CDR1 as MNHEY and CDR2 as SMNVEV (reference sequence). The CDR3 spans 16 residues. The DNA of the CDR3 is TGTGCCAGCAGGCGAGGTAGCCCCCTAGCCAAAAACATTCAGTACTTC. It translates to CASRRGSPLAKNIQYF.

The CDR3: CASSSPRTKSYEQYF. As DNA, the CDR3 is TGTGCCAGCAGCTCACCCCGGACAAAATCCTACGAGCAGTACTTC. V is TRBV11-2 and J is TRBJ2-7, with D maybe TRBD1 (5 bases). The germline CDR1 and CDR2 sequences are SGHAT and FQNNGV. The CDR3 covers 15 residues. V was trimmed by 4 bases and J by 1 base, leaving 14 bases between them. The complete variable domain, with remaining parts taken from reference TRBV11-2 and TRBJ2-7, reads EAGVAQSPRYKIIEKRQSVAFWCNPISGHATLYWYQQILGQGPKLLIQFQNNGVVDDSQLPKDRFSAERLKGVDSTLKIQPAKLEDSAVYLCASSSPRTKSYEQYFGPGTRLTVT.

The V and J genes are TRBV2 and TRBJ1-5, with D perhaps matching TRBD1 (6 bases). The CDR3 is made up of 15 amino acids. Germline CDR1 and CDR2: SNHLY and FYNNEI. Trimming left V 2 bases short and J 0 bases short, with 8 bases between. DNA of the CDR3: TGTGCCAGCAGTGAACAGGGGTTTAGCAATCAGCCCCAGCATTTT. Protein: CASSEQGFSNQPQHF.

J is TRBJ2-5 and V is TRBV11-2; D unclear. Trimming stripped 0 bases from V and 4 bases from J, with 12 bases between. CDR3 length: 15 residues. Per the germline V gene, CDR1 is SGHAT and CDR2 is FQNNGV. CDR3 in amino acids: CASSLDGWNSETQYF. The CDR3 coding sequence is TGTGCCAGCAGCTTAGACGGGTGGAACTCAGAGACCCAGTACTTC.

The chain is built from TRBV25-1 and TRBJ2-2, with 8 nucleotides matching TRBD1. CDR1 and CDR2 from the germline V gene are MGHDK and SYGVNS. V gave up 2 bases and J gave up 3 bases; unmatched junction bases: 2. The CDR3 has 15 amino acids. DNA for the CDR3: TGTGCCAGCAGTGAACTGACAGGGGACACCGGGGAGCTGTTTTTT. It specifies CASSELTGDTGELFF.